This record looks at one TCR beta chain sequence and its context. Source study methods: Reference gene primer amplification gave estimated nucleated cell counts. Here immunoSEQ multiplex PCR was the method, and the copy in TCRdb shows in-frame clones only, minus some. V, J and clone size derive from that table, while D and trimming were established from the DNA sequence. In the table there are about 59,000 clones, roughly 80% of which are singletons. This CDR3 contains 13 residues. The ends were cut back, 10 bases at V and 3 bases at J, with 13 bases in the middle. CDR1 is SNHLY and CDR2 is FYNNEI in the germline V gene. This record comes from a study of blood T cell repertoires in COVID-19. On the study more broadly: Nucleic acid was either cDNA or gDNA, and it came from T cells, B-cell-depleted T cells, or PBMCs.

This clonotype was obtained from a man aged 55 to 70 with acute or convalescent COVID-19. The V call is TRBV2, the J call TRBJ1-5; TRBD1 might be the D (5 bases). Material for sequencing was peripheral blood. The CDR3 spells CAISQESNQPQHF. CDR3 bases: TGTGCCATTTCACAGGAATCCAATCAGCCCCAGCATTTT.